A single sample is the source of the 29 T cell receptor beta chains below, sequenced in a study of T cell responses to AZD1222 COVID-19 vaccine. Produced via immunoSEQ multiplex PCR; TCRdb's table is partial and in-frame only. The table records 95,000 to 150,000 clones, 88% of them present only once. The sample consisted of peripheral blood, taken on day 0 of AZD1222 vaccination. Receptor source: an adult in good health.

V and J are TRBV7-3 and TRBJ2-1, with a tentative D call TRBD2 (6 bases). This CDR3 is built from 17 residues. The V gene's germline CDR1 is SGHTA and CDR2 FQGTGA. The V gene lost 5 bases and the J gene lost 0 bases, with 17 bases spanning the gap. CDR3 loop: CASSSGRGTGSYNEQFF. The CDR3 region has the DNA TGTGCCAGCAGCAGTGGACGGGGGACGGGCTCCTACAATGAGCAGTTCTTC.

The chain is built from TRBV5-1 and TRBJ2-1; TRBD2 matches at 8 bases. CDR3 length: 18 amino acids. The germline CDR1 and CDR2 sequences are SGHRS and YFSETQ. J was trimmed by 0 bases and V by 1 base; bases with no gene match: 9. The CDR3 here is CASSLFGSGASSYNEQFF. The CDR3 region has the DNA TGCGCCAGCAGCTTGTTCGGTAGCGGGGCGAGCTCCTACAATGAGCAGTTCTTC. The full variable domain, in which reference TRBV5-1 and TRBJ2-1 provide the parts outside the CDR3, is KAGVTQTPRYLIKTRGQQVTLSCSPISGHRSVSWYQQTPGQGLQFLFEYFSETQRNKGNFPGRFSGRQFSNSRSEMNVSTLELGDSALYLCASSLFGSGASSYNEQFFGPGTRLTVL.

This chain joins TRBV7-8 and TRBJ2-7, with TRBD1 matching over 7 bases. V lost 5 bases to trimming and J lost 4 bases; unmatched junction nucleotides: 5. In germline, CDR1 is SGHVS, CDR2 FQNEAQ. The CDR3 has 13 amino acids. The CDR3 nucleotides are TGTGCCAGCAGCAGAGGACAGGTATACGAGCAGTACTTC. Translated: CASSRGQVYEQYF.

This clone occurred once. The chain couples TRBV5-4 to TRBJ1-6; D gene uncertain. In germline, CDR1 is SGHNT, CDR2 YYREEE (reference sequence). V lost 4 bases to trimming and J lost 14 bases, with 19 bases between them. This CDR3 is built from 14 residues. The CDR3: CASSLGRGVDSLHF. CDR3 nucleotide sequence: TGTGCCAGCAGCCTCGGACGGGGTGTCGACTCCCTCCACTTT. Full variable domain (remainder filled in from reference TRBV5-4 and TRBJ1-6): ETGVTQSPTHLIKTRGQQVTLRCSSQSGHNTVSWYQQALGQGPQFIFQYYREEENGRGNFPPRFSGLQFPNYSSELNVNALELDDSALYLCASSLGRGVDSLHFGNGTRLTVT.

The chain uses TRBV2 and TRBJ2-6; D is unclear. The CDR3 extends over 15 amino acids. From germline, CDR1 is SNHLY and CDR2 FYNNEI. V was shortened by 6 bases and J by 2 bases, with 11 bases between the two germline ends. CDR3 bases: TGTGCCAGCAGGGCTCTAATTACTGGGGCCAACGTCCTGACTTTC. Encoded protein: CASRALITGANVLTF.

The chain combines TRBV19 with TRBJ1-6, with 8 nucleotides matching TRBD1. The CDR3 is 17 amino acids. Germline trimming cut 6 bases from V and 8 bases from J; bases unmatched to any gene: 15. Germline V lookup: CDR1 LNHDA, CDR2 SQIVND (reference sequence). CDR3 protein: CASSIRQGRGFDSPLHF. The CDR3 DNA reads TGTGCCAGTAGCATCAGACAGGGGAGGGGATTTGATTCACCCCTCCACTTT.

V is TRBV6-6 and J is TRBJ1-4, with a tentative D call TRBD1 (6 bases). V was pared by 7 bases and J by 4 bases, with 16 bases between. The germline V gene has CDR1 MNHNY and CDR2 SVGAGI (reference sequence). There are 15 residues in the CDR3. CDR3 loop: CASTLGTSGNEKLFF. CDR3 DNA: TGTGCCAGCACCCTCGGGACATCCGGTAATGAAAAACTGTTTTTT.

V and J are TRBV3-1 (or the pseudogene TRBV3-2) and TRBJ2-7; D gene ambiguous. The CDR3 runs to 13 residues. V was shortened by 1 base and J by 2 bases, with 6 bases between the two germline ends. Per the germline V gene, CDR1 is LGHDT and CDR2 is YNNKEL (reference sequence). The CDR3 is CASSQADTYEQYF. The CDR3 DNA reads TGTGCCAGCAGCCAAGCAGATACCTACGAGCAGTACTTC.

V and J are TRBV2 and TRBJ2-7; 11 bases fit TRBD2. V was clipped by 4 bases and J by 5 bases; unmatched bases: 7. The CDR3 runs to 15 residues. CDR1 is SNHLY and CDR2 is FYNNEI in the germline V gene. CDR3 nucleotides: TGTGCCAGCAGTGGAGGGATAGCGGGGGGGAACGAGCAGTACTTC. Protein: CASSGGIAGGNEQYF. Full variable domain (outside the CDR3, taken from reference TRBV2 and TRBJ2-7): EPEVTQTPSHQVTQMGQEVILRCVPISNHLYFYWYRQILGQKVEFLVSFYNNEISEKSEIFDDQFSVERPDGSNFTLKIRSTKLEDSAMYFCASSGGIAGGNEQYFGPGTRLTVT.

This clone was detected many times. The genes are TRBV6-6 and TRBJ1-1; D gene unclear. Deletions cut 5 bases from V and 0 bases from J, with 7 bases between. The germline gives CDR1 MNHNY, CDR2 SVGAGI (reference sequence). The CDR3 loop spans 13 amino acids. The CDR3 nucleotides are TGTGCCAGCAGTGATTTGGTGAACACTGAAGCTTTCTTT. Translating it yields CASSDLVNTEAFF.

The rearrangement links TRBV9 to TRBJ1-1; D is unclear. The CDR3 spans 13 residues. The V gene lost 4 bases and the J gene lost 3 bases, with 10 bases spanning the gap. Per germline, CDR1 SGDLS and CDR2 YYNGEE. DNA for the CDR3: TGTGCCAGCAGCTTCAACGCCGACACTGAAGCTTTCTTT. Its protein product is CASSFNADTEAFF.

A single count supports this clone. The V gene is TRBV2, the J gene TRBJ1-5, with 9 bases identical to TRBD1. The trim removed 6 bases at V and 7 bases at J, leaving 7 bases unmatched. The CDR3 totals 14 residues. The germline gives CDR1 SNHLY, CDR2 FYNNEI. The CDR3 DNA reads TGTGCCAGCAGGAGGGGACAGGGTGGACAGCCCCAGCATTTT. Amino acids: CASRRGQGGQPQHF.

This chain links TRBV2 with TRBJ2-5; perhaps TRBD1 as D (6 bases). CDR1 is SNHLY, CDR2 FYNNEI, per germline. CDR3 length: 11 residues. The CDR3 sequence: CGGRQEETQYF. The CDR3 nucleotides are TGTGGGGGGCGTCAGGAAGAGACCCAGTACTTC.

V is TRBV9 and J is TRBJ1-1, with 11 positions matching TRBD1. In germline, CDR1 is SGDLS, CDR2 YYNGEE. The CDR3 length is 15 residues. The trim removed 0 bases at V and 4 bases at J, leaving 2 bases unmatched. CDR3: CASSVGGTGGTEAFF. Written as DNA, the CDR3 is TGTGCCAGCAGCGTAGGAGGGACAGGGGGCACTGAAGCTTTCTTT.

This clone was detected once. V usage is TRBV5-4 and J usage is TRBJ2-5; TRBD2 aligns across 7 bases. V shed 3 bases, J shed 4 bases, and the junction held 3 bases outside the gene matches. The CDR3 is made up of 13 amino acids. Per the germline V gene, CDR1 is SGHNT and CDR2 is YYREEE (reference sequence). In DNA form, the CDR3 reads TGTGCCAGCAGCTATGCGGGGGTAGAGACCCAGTACTTC. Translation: CASSYAGVETQYF. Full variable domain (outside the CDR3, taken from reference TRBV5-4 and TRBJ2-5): ETGVTQSPTHLIKTRGQQVTLRCSSQSGHNTVSWYQQALGQGPQFIFQYYREEENGRGNFPPRFSGLQFPNYSSELNVNALELDDSALYLCASSYAGVETQYFGPGTRLLVL.

CDR3 sequence reads: CASSRESINYGYTF. DNA of the CDR3: TGTGCCAGCAGTAGGGAGAGCATCAACTATGGCTACACCTTC. The chain is built from TRBV7-9 and TRBJ1-2; D is unclear. CDR1 is SEHNR, CDR2 FQNEAQ, per germline (reference sequence). V lost 6 bases and J 2 bases, leaving 13 bases between the germline ends. The CDR3 runs 14 residues.

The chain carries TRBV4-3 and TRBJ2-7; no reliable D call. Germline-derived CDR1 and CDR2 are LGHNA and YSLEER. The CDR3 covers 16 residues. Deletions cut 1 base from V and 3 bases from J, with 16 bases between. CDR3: CASSQGGFDGSYEQYF. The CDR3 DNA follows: TGCGCCAGCAGCCAAGGCGGATTCGACGGCAGCTACGAGCAGTACTTC.

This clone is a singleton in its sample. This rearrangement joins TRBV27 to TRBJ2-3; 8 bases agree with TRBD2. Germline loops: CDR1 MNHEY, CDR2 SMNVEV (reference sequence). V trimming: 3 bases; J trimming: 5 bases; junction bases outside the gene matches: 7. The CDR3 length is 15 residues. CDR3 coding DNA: TGTGCCAGCAGTTTGTTGCGGGGGGTGCAAGATACGCAGTATTTT. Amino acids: CASSLLRGVQDTQYF.

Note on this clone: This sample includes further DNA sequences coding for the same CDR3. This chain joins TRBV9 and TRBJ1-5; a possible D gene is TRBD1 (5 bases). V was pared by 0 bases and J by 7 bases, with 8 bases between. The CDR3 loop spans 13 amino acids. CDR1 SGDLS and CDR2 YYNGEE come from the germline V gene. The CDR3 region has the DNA TGTGCCAGCAGCGTAGCTGGGGGGCAGCCCCAGCATTTT. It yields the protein CASSVAGGQPQHF. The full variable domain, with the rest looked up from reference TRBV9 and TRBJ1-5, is DSGVTQTPKHLITATGQRVTLRCSPRSGDLSVYWYQQSLDQGLQFLIQYYNGEERAKGNILERFSAQQFPDLHSELNLSSLELGDSALYFCASSVAGGQPQHFGDGTRLSIL.

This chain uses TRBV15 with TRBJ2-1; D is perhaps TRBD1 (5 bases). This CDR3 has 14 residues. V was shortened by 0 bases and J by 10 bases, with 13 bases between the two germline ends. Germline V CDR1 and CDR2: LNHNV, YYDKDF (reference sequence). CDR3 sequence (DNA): TGTGCCACCAGCAGAGATATGGACATCAGCGAGCAGTTCTTC. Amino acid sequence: CATSRDMDISEQFF.

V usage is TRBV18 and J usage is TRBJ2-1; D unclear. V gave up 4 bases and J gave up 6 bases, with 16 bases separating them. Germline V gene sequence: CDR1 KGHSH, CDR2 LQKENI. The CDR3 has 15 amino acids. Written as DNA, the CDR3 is TGTGCCAGCTCACTCAAAACCCTAGTGGGCAATGAGCAGTTCTTC. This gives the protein CASSLKTLVGNEQFF.

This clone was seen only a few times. Here the CDR3 reads CASSQGVRDRHQPQHF. As DNA, the CDR3 is TGCGCCAGCAGCCAAGGGGTCCGGGACAGGCATCAGCCCCAGCATTTT. The rearrangement uses TRBV4-3 and TRBJ1-5, with TRBD1 identical over 8 bases. V dropped 1 base and J dropped 5; count of bases not matched to a gene: 7. The CDR3 has 16 residues. Germline CDR1 is LGHNA and CDR2 is YSLEER.

The CDR3 DNA reads TGTGCCAGTAGTATCACCCAGGCCTCGTCAGAAGCTTTCTTT. Translating gives CASSITQASSEAFF. The rearrangement joins TRBV19 to TRBJ1-1; the D is unclear. Per the germline V gene, CDR1 is LNHDA and CDR2 is SQIVND (reference sequence). The CDR3 runs to 14 residues. V dropped 3 bases and J dropped 8 bases, with 16 bases sitting between them.

CDR3 DNA sequence: TGTGCCAGCAATAACAGGGGGAAGGGTGAAAAACTGTTTTTT. Translated: CASNNRGKGEKLFF. The chain carries TRBV6-5 and TRBJ1-4, with 8 bases that match TRBD1. CDR1 and CDR2 from the germline V gene are MNHEY and SVGAGI. V lost 7 bases and J lost 7; bases outside the gene matches: 8. This CDR3 has 14 residues.

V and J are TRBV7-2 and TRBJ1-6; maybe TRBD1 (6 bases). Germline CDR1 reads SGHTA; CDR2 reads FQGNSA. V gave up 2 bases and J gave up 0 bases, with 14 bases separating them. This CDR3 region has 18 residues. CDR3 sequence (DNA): TGTGCCAGCAGCTTAAGTTGGCAGGGGCGCTCCTATAATTCACCCCTCCACTTT. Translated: CASSLSWQGRSYNSPLHF.

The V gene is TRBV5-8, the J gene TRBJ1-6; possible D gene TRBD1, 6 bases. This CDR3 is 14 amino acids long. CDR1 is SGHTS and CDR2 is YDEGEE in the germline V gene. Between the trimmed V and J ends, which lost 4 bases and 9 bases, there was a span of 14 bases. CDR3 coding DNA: TGTGCCAGCAGCCAGGGGCCAGGCCTTTCACCCCTCCACTTT. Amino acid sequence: CASSQGPGLSPLHF.

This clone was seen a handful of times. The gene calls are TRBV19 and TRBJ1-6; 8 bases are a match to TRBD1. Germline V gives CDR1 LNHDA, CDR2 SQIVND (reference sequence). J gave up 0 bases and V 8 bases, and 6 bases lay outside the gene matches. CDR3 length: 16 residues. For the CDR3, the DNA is TGTGCCAGTGGGACAGGAAGGAGCTCCTATAATTCACCCCTCCACTTT. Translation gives CASGTGRSSYNSPLHF.

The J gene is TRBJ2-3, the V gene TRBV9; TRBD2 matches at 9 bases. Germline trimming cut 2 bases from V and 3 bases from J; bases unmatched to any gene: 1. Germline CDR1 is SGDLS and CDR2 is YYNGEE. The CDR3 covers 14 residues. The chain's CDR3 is CASSVSGGTDTQYF. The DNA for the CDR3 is TGTGCCAGCAGCGTGAGCGGGGGGACAGATACGCAGTATTTT.

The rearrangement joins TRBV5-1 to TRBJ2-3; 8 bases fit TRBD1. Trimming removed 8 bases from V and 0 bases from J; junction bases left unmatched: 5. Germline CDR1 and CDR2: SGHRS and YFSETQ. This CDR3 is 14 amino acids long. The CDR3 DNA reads TGCGCCAGTCTGGACAGGGCCAGCACAGATACGCAGTATTTT. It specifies CASLDRASTDTQYF.